This T cell receptor (beta chain) came from a study of PD-1 blockade in classical Hodgkin lymphoma. About the research overall: With a 2-week interval, patients received intravenous nivolumab at 3 mg/kg.

Study observations and caveats: Patients who responded completely had about the same baseline diversity as newly diagnosed patients. Any patient who commenced nivolumab under 1 year after ASCT was excluded.

Time point in this sample: cycle 4 day 1 (C4D1), after about 6 weeks of nivolumab. Relapse was seen in all patients after autologous stem cell transplantation, and brentuximab vedotin exposure was variable. Looked up from germline, CDR1 is MDHEN and CDR2 is SYDVKM. V shed 5 bases and J shed 0 bases, with 21 bases lying between them. The CDR3 contains 18 residues. Points on this clone: Its antigen is currently unknown.

Clones were sequenced by immunoSEQ multiplex PCR, and TCRdb holds only the in-frame ones, with some missing. Of tens of thousands of clones in the sample, more than 90% were seen once. The sequenced sample was peripheral blood mononuclear cells (PBMCs), obtained before the fourth cycle of nivolumab. This clonotype was sampled from a human donor with classical Hodgkin lymphoma. J is TRBJ2-3 and V is TRBV28; possibly TRBD1 for D (5 bases). CDR3 in DNA: TGTGCCAGCAGTCCAGACAGCCTTACCCCCGAAAGCACAGATACGCAGTATTTT. Translation: CASSPDSLTPESTDTQYF.